Following are 6 T cell receptor beta chains from one sample sequenced in a study of cytomegalovirus exposure and HLA in healthy donors. This PCR relied on a set of 60 Vbeta primers and 13 Jbeta primers. Method: immunoSEQ multiplex PCR; TCRdb's copy keeps in-frame clones and lacks some. The sample includes roughly 120,000 clones, roughly 78% of them seen just once. Sample: PBMCs. These receptors were taken from a woman aged 25 to 45 in good health and CMV-seropositive.

The CDR3 DNA follows: TGCGCCAGCAGCCAAGAAAGGCGCCTGCTAGCGGGGGGTACCTACGAGCAGTACTTC. Its protein product is CASSQERRLLAGGTYEQYF. The V call is TRBV4-3, the J call TRBJ2-7; TRBD2 aligns across 11 bases. In germline, CDR1 is LGHNA, CDR2 YSLEER. There are 19 residues in the CDR3. The V segment lost 0 bases and the J segment 2 bases; nucleotides outside the gene matches: 12.

This chain uses TRBV7-9 with TRBJ2-5, with D unclear. The DNA end favors TRBJ2-7, so the J call may be wrong. Germline values: CDR1 SEHNR, CDR2 FQNEAQ (reference sequence). This CDR3 region has 14 residues. The CDR3 loop is CASSPPVAKYEQYF. In nucleotides, the CDR3 is TGTGCCAGCAGCCCGCCCGTCGCTAAGTACGAGCAGTACTTC.

The genes are TRBV29-1 and TRBJ2-7, with D tentatively TRBD2 (5 bases). CDR3 length equals 13 residues. Trimming stripped 4 bases from V and 3 bases from J, with 13 bases between. Germline CDR1 and CDR2: SQVTM and ANQGSEA. The CDR3, as DNA: TGCAGCGTTGGACATGGACTGGTCTACGAGCAGTACTTC. Residues: CSVGHGLVYEQYF.

Written as DNA, the CDR3 is TGTGCCAGCAGCCGCCTTAGCGGGGGGGCTTCCGGGGAGCTGTTTTTT. As protein: CASSRLSGGASGELFF. This sequence joins TRBV4-2 and TRBJ2-2, with 11 bases matching TRBD2. Germline CDR1 LGHNA, CDR2 YNFKEQ. CDR3 length equals 16 residues. V shed 4 bases, J shed 6 bases, and the junction held 7 bases outside the gene matches.

The chain combines TRBV28 with TRBJ1-2, with 8 bases fitting TRBD1. The V gene's germline CDR1 is MDHEN and CDR2 SYDVKM. The CDR3 spans 17 residues. The V gene end was trimmed by 10 bases and the J gene end by 1 base; junction bases not matched to a gene: 17. The CDR3 nucleotides are TGTGCCATCCTTGGTTGGACCGGGACAGGAGTTAACTATGGCTACACCTTC. Protein product: CAILGWTGTGVNYGYTF.

V and J are TRBV13 and TRBJ2-1; 9 bases agree with TRBD2. CDR3 length equals 15 residues. CDR1 and CDR2 from the germline V gene are PRHDT and FYEKMQ (reference sequence). Trimming removed 5 bases from V and 1 base from J; junction bases left unmatched: 3. CDR3 loop: CASSLGLASYNEQFF. The CDR3 nucleotides are TGTGCCAGCAGCCTTGGACTAGCGTCCTACAATGAGCAGTTCTTC.